The clone carrying this T cell receptor (beta chain) was recorded only once. The data were taken from a study of cytomegalovirus exposure and HLA in healthy donors. The V end was cut by 0 bases, the J end by 4 bases, with 12 bases between. The germline gives CDR1 PRHDT, CDR2 FYEKMQ (reference sequence). CDR3 length: 15 amino acids. Libraries were prepared by immunoSEQ multiplex PCR; TCRdb keeps only in-frame clonotypes and omits some of them. The sample lists 130,000 or so clones; around nine tenths were seen once. The receptor was isolated from a man aged 25-40 years in good health and CMV-seronegative. What was sequenced was PBMCs. The rearrangement uses TRBV13 and TRBJ1-1; no firm D call. DNA of the CDR3: TGTGCCAGCAGCTTAGGCCGGGAGTGGGGCACTGAAGCTTTCTTT. Its translation is CASSLGREWGTEAFF.